These 14 T cell receptor beta chains share one sample of origin, sequenced in a study of blood T cell repertoires in COVID-19. Some clones are missing from TCRdb's copy, which holds only in-frame ones; the method was immunoSEQ multiplex PCR. This sample has 250,000 or so clones; about nine tenths occur once, and the top ten carry about 2.5%. Sequencing used peripheral blood. The source of these receptors is a woman aged 55-70 years with acute or convalescent COVID-19.

This chain joins TRBV9 and TRBJ2-5; 7 positions match TRBD2. This CDR3 is built from 16 residues. CDR1 SGDLS and CDR2 YYNGEE come from the germline V gene. The junction had 8 bases not matched to a gene; V was cut back by 0 bases and J by 3 bases. The CDR3 DNA sequence: TGTGCCAGCAGCGTAGCTAGGAGCGGGGAGGAAGAGACCCAGTACTTC. Its translation: CASSVARSGEEETQYF.

V is TRBV18 and J is TRBJ1-4; D gene ambiguous. The CDR3 is 14 amino acids. The germline V and J ends were trimmed by 4 bases and 8 bases, with 14 bases remaining between them. Germline lookup yields CDR1 KGHSH and CDR2 LQKENI. CDR3 sequence: CASSRAGSPEKLFF. The CDR3 nucleotides are TGTGCCAGCTCACGGGCGGGGAGCCCGGAAAAACTGTTTTTT.

This chain uses TRBV6-5 with TRBJ2-7; D is uncertain. Trimming removed 2 bases at V and 1 base at J, with 12 bases between. The CDR3 covers 15 residues. In germline, CDR1 is MNHEY, CDR2 SVGAGI. This CDR3 reads CASSYGSARSYEQYF. Written as DNA, the CDR3 is TGTGCCAGCAGTTACGGCAGCGCGAGGTCCTACGAGCAGTACTTC.

The rearrangement links TRBV29-1 to TRBJ2-1, with D hard to call. CDR1 and CDR2 from the germline V gene are SQVTM and ANQGSEA. Trimming took off 7 bases at V and 5 bases at J, with 9 bases between the two ends. CDR3 length: 11 amino acids. The CDR3 DNA follows: TGCAGCGGGCTAGAACACAATGAGCAGTTCTTC. This sequence encodes CSGLEHNEQFF.

V gene TRBV9 combines with J gene TRBJ2-1; no definite D call. This CDR3 is 16 amino acids long. Germline V gene data show CDR1 as SGDLS and CDR2 as YYNGEE. The V end was cut by 4 bases, the J end by 4 bases, with 18 bases between. CDR3 nucleotide sequence: TGTGCCAGCAGCCCGTCTGGTAGCTCTTATTACAATGAGCAGTTCTTC. Translating it yields CASSPSGSSYYNEQFF.

V and J are TRBV5-4 and TRBJ1-2; no firm D call. CDR1 and CDR2 (germline): SGHNT, YYREEE (reference sequence). This CDR3 spans 13 amino acids. Between the trimmed V and J ends, which lost 1 base and 5 bases, there was a span of 9 bases. For the CDR3, the DNA is TGTGCCAGCAGCTTGTCCGGAGGGTATGGCTACACCTTC. Residues: CASSLSGGYGYTF. Variable domain in full (rest from reference TRBV5-4 and TRBJ1-2): ETGVTQSPTHLIKTRGQQVTLRCSSQSGHNTVSWYQQALGQGPQFIFQYYREEENGRGNFPPRFSGLQFPNYSSELNVNALELDDSALYLCASSLSGGYGYTFGSGTRLTVV.

The chain links TRBV28 to TRBJ1-2, with 7 bases fitting TRBD1. J gave up 8 bases and V 10 bases, and 10 bases lay outside the gene matches. The length of the CDR3 is 12 residues. Germline lookup yields CDR1 MDHEN and CDR2 SYDVKM. CDR3 sequence (DNA): TGTGCCATCAGGGGGAGGTCGGGAGGCTACACCTTC. This encodes CAIRGRSGGYTF.

The CDR3 loop reads CASSLEAPRVGEKLFF. The CDR3 DNA follows: TGCGCCAGCAGCTTGGAGGCCCCCCGGGTGGGTGAAAAACTGTTTTTT. The V gene is TRBV5-1, the J gene TRBJ1-4; the D is unclear. The CDR3 is made up of 16 amino acids. The V gene's germline CDR1 is SGHRS and CDR2 YFSETQ. V shed 0 bases and J shed 7 bases, with 16 bases lying between them.

This chain links TRBV28 with TRBJ1-6, with D unresolved. Germline values: CDR1 MDHEN, CDR2 SYDVKM. Trimming removed 5 bases from V and 7 bases from J, with 9 bases in between. The CDR3 sequence is 13 residues long. As DNA, the CDR3 is TGTGCCAGCAGTGGCCCAGTCAATTCACCCCTCCACTTT. Translating gives CASSGPVNSPLHF.

The CDR3 coding sequence is TGCAGCGCCAGACACGGCACTGAAGCTTTCTTT. Amino acid sequence: CSARHGTEAFF. The chain combines TRBV29-1 with TRBJ1-1; D unresolved. CDR1 and CDR2 from the germline V gene are SQVTM and ANQGSEA. This CDR3 is built from 11 residues. V was clipped by 7 bases and J by 4 bases, with 10 bases between them.

This clone was seen once. This chain links TRBV30 with TRBJ2-2; 8 nucleotides line up with TRBD2. The CDR3 consists of 15 residues. V was pared by 3 bases and J by 6 bases, with 9 bases of the junction left unmatched. Germline V gene lookup returns CDR1 GTSNPN and CDR2 SVGIG (reference sequence). This CDR3 reads CAWRPGTRASGELFF. DNA for the CDR3: TGTGCCTGGAGGCCCGGGACTAGGGCGTCCGGGGAGCTGTTTTTT.

The chain recombines TRBV21-1 with TRBJ1-5; TRBD1, the D gene given by the table, was not confirmed from the DNA. TRBV21-1 is labeled a pseudogene. The CDR3 covers 13 residues. CDR3 bases: TGTGCCAGTTTGACAGGGGGAAATCAGCCCCAGCATTTT. Residues: CASLTGGNQPQHF.

This clone has only one observation. The rearrangement links TRBV5-1 to TRBJ2-7; the match to TRBD2 covers 8 bases. After removal of 0 bases from V and 7 bases from J, the junction contained 9 bases not matched to a gene. This CDR3 has 15 residues. Germline V CDR1 and CDR2: SGHRS, YFSETQ. The CDR3, as DNA: TGCGCCAGCAGCTTGGGATCGAGCGGGAGACTAGAGCAGTACTTC. Translating it yields CASSLGSSGRLEQYF.

This clone occurred a few times. The chain uses TRBV5-5 and TRBJ1-2; maybe TRBD1 (5 bases). The germline CDR1 and CDR2 sequences are SGHKS and YYEKEE (reference sequence). This CDR3 is built from 12 residues. The V end lost 2 bases, the J end lost 13 bases, and 15 bases lay between the germline ends. In DNA form, the CDR3 reads TGTGCCAGCAGCTTAGACAGCCCTATTCTCACCTTC. Translated, it gives CASSLDSPILTF.